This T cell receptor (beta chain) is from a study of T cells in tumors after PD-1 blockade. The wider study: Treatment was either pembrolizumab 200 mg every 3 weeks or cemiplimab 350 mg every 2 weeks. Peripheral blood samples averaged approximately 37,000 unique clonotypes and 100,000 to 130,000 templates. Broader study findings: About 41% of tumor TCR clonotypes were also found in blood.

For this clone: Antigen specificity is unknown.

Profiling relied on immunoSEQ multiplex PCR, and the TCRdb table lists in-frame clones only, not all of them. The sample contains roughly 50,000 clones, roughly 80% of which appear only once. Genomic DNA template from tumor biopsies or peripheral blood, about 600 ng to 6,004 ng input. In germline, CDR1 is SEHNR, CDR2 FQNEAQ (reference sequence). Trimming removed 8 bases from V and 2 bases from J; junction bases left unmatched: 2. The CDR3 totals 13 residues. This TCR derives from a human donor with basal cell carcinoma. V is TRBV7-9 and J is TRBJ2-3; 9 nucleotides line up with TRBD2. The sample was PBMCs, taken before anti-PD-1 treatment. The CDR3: CASSSGVTDTQYF. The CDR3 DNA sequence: TGTGCCAGCTCTAGCGGGGTCACAGATACGCAGTATTTT. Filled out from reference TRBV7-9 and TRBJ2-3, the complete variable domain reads DTGVSQNPRHKITKRGQNVTFRCDPISEHNRLYWYRQTLGQGPEFLTYFQNEAQLEKSRLLSDRFSAERPKGSFSTLEIQRTEQGDSAMYLCASSSGVTDTQYFGPGTRLTVL.